The next 10 T cell receptor beta chains were all read from a single sample in a study of graft-versus-host responses after intestinal transplantation. Profiling relied on immunoSEQ multiplex PCR, and the TCRdb table lists in-frame clones only, not all of them. The table shows just over 20,000 clones, with roughly 92% occurring only once. The material was PBMCs, obtained roughly 260 days after intestinal transplant. Receptors originate from a human patient who received an intestinal transplant, so some T cells may come from the graft donor.

The rearrangement links TRBV5-1 to TRBJ2-1; TRBD2 is a possible D gene (6 bases). CDR1 and CDR2 from the germline V gene are SGHRS and YFSETQ. V was pared by 4 bases and J by 1 base, with 12 bases between. This CDR3 has 15 residues. This CDR3 is CASSEGLFSYNEQFF. DNA for the CDR3: TGCGCCAGCAGCGAGGGACTCTTTTCCTACAATGAGCAGTTCTTC. Variable domain in full (rest from reference TRBV5-1 and TRBJ2-1): KAGVTQTPRYLIKTRGQQVTLSCSPISGHRSVSWYQQTPGQGLQFLFEYFSETQRNKGNFPGRFSGRQFSNSRSEMNVSTLELGDSALYLCASSEGLFSYNEQFFGPGTRLTVL.

This sequence joins TRBV19 and TRBJ1-3, with D maybe TRBD1 (6 bases). This CDR3 contains 15 residues. CDR1 LNHDA and CDR2 SQIVND come from the germline V gene (reference sequence). Trimming shortened V by 6 bases and J by 0 bases, and 12 bases separated the two germline ends. The CDR3 loop reads CASSPRDNSGNTIYF. Written as DNA, the CDR3 is TGTGCCAGTAGCCCCCGGGACAACTCTGGAAACACCATATATTTT. Full variable domain (missing parts from reference TRBV19 and TRBJ1-3): DGGITQSPKYLFRKEGQNVTLSCEQNLNHDAMYWYRQDPGQGLRLIYYSQIVNDFQKGDIAEGYSVSREKKESFPLTVTSAQKNPTAFYLCASSPRDNSGNTIYFGEGSWLTVV.

The chain employs TRBV6-5 and TRBJ1-4, with D possibly being TRBD1 (6 bases). The V gene's germline CDR1 is MNHEY and CDR2 SVGAGI. Trimming took off 5 bases at V and 2 bases at J, with 12 bases between the two ends. The CDR3 is 15 amino acids. CDR3 nucleotide sequence: TGTGCCAGCAGTCCCTCGGGGGGCACTAATGAAAAACTGTTTTTT. It is translated as CASSPSGGTNEKLFF.

The chain joins TRBV4-1 to TRBJ1-1; 8 bases align to TRBD1. Germline CDR1 MGHRA, CDR2 YSYEKL. After removal of 4 bases from V and 4 bases from J, the junction contained 8 bases not matched to a gene. The length of the CDR3 is 15 residues. As DNA, the CDR3 is TGCGCCAGCAGCCCATGGACAGGGAAGAGCACTGAAGCTTTCTTT. This encodes CASSPWTGKSTEAFF.

This clone is a singleton in its sample. The rearrangement links TRBV6-5 to TRBJ2-3; TRBD2 agrees at 7 bases. CDR3 length: 13 residues. Germline values: CDR1 MNHEY, CDR2 SVGAGI. V lost 6 bases to trimming and J lost 3 bases; unmatched junction nucleotides: 3. The chain's CDR3 is CASSRTSTDTQYF. The CDR3 DNA follows: TGTGCCAGCAGCCGGACTAGTACAGATACGCAGTATTTT.

This chain joins TRBV7-9 and TRBJ2-2; no clear D gene. The CDR3 contains 12 residues. Germline CDR1 SEHNR, CDR2 FQNEAQ (reference sequence). Trimming took off 3 bases at V and 9 bases at J, with 8 bases between the two ends. The CDR3, as DNA: TGTGCCAGCAGCTTCGGTGGCCGGGAGCTGTTTTTT. It specifies CASSFGGRELFF.

The chain couples TRBV6-5 to TRBJ2-7; 7 nucleotides match TRBD2. With 2 bases clipped from V and 7 bases from J, the junction kept 11 bases outside the gene matches. CDR1 and CDR2 from the germline V gene are MNHEY and SVGAGI. This CDR3 region has 15 residues. CDR3: CASSYLLAPGGEQYF. The CDR3 nucleotides are TGTGCCAGCAGTTACCTGCTAGCGCCGGGAGGAGAGCAGTACTTC.

CDR3 coding DNA: TGTGCCAGCAGCTTATCGAGAGCGGGACTATACCAAGCAACCTACGAGCAGTACTTC. This sequence encodes CASSLSRAGLYQATYEQYF. This chain links TRBV11-1 with TRBJ2-7; the match to TRBD2 covers 7 bases. There are 19 residues in the CDR3. Germline CDR1 is SGHAT and CDR2 is FQDESV (reference sequence). The J segment lost 2 bases and the V segment lost 2 bases, leaving 18 bases of the junction unmatched.

The genes are TRBV6-1 and TRBJ2-1; weak D call: TRBD2 (6 bases). Per the germline V gene, CDR1 is MNHNS and CDR2 is SASEGT. V was clipped by 6 bases and J by 2 bases, with 14 bases between them. The CDR3 contains 15 residues. CDR3 amino acids: CASRYREYAYNEQFF. Written as DNA, the CDR3 is TGTGCCAGCAGGTATCGGGAGTACGCCTACAATGAGCAGTTCTTC.

J is TRBJ2-7 and V is TRBV10-3; 11 bases agree with TRBD2. The germline gives CDR1 ENHRY, CDR2 SYGVKD. With V trimmed by 10 bases and J by 2 bases, 13 bases remained unmatched. The CDR3 consists of 16 residues. The CDR3 DNA is TGTGCCACCGCCGCTCCCGGGACTAGCGGCCCCTACGAGCAGTACTTC. It specifies CATAAPGTSGPYEQYF.